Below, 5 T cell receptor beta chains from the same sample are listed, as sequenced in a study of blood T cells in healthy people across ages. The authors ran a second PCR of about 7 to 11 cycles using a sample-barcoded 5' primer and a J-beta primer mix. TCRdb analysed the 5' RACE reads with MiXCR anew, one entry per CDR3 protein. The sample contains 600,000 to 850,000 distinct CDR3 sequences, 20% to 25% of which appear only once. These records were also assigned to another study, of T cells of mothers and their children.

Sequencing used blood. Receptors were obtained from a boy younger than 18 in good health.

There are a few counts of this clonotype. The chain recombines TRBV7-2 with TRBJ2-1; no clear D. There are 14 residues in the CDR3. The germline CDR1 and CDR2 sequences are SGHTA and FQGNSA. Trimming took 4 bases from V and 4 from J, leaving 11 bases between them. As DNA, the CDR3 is TGTGCCAGCAGCTCGTGGACGGAGTACAATGAGCAGTTCTTC. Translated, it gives CASSSWTEYNEQFF.

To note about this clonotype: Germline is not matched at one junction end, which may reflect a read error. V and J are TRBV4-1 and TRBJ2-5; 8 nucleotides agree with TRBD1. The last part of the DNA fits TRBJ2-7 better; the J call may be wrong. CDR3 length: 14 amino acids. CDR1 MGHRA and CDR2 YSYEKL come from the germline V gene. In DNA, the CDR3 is TGCGCTAGCAGCCAAGAGCGGACAGGGTACGAGCAGTACTTC. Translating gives CASSQERTGYEQYF.

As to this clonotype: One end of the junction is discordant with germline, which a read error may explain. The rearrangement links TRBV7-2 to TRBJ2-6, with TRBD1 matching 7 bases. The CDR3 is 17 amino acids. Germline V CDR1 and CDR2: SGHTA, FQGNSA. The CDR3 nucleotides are TGTGCCGGCAGCCTGGACAGGCTTCTCTCTGGGGCCAACGTCCTGACTTTC. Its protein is CAGSLDRLLSGANVLTF. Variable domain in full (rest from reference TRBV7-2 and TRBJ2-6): GAGVSQSPSNKVTEKGKDVELRCDPISGHTALYWYRQSLGQGLEFLIYFQGNSAPDKSGLPSDRFSAERTGGSVSTLTIQRTQQEDSAVYLCAGSLDRLLSGANVLTFGAGSRLTVL.

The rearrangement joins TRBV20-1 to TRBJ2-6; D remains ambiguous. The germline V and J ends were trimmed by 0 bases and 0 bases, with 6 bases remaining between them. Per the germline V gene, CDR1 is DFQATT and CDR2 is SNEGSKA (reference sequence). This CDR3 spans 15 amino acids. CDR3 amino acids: CSARDFASGANVLTF. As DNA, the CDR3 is TGCAGTGCTAGAGATTTCGCCTCTGGGGCCAACGTCCTGACTTTC.

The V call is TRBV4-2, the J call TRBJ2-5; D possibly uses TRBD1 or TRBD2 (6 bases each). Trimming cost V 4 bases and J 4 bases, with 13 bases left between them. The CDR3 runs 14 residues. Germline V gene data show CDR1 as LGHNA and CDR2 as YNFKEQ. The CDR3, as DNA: TGTGCCAGCAGCCCAGTCCGGGGGCTAGAGACCCAGTACTTC. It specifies CASSPVRGLETQYF.